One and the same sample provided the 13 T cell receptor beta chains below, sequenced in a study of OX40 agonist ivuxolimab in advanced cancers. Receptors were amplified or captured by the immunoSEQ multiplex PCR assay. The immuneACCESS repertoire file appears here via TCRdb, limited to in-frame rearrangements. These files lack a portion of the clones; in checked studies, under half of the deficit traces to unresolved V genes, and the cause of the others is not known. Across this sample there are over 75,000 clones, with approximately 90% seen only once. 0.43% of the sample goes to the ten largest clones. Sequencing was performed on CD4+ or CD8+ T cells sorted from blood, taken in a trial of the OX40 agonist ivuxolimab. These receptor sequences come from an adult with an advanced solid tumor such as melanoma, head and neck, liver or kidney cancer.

The CDR3 DNA reads as TGCGCCAGCAGCTTGATCGGTGTGGGGGGGCGACGAGAGACCCAGTACTTC. This translates into CASSLIGVGGRRETQYF. The genes are TRBV5-1 and TRBJ2-5, with D perhaps matching TRBD2 (7 bases). V was clipped by 1 base and J by 4 bases, with 20 bases between them. Germline V gene sequence: CDR1 SGHRS, CDR2 YFSETQ. The CDR3 length is 17 residues.

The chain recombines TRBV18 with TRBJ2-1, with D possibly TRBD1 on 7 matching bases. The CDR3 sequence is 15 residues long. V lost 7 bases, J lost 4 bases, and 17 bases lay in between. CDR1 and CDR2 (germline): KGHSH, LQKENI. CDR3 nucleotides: TGTGCCAGCTTCCGGACAGGCGGGGTGTACAATGAGCAGTTCTTC. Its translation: CASFRTGGVYNEQFF.

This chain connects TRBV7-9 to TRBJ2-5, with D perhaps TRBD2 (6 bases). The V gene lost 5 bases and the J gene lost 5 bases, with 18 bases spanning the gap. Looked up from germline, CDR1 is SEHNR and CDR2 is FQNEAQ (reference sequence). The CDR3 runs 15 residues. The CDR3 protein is CASSQGTSREETQYF. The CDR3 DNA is TGTGCCAGCAGCCAAGGGACGTCTCGGGAGGAGACCCAGTACTTC.

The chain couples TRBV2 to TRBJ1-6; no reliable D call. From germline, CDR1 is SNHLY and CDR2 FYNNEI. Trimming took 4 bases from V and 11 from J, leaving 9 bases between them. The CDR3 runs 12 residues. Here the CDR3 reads CASSGSTAPLHF. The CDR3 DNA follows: TGTGCCAGCAGTGGGTCTACGGCACCCCTCCACTTT.

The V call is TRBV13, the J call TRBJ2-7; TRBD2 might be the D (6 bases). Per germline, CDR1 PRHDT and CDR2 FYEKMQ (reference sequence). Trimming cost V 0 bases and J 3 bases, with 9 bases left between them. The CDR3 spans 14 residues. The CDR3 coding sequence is TGTGCCAGCAGCTTAGGCGGAGGGATCTACGAGCAGTACTTC. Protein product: CASSLGGGIYEQYF. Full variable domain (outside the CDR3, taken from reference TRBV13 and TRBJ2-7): AAGVIQSPRHLIKEKRETATLKCYPIPRHDTVYWYQQGPGQDPQFLISFYEKMQSDKGSIPDRFSAQQFSDYHSELNMSSLELGDSALYFCASSLGGGIYEQYFGPGTRLTVT.

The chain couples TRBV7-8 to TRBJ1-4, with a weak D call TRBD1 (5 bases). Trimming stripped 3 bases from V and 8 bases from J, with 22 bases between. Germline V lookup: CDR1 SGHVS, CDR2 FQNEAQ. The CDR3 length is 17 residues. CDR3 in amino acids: CASSLGRGYTWGEKLFF. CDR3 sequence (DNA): TGTGCCAGCAGCTTGGGCCGAGGCTATACTTGGGGGGAAAAACTGTTTTTT.

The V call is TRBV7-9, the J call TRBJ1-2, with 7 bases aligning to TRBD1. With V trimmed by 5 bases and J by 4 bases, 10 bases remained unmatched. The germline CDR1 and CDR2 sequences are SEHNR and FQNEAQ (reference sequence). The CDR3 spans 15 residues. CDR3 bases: TGTGCCAGCAGCCCTCGACAGGGACCCATCTATGGCTACACCTTC. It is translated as CASSPRQGPIYGYTF.

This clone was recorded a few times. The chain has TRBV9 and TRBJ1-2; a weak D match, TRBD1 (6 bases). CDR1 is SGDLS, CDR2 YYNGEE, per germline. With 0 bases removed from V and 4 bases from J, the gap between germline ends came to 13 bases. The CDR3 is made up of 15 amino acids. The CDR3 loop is CASSVATGGIYGYTF. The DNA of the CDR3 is TGTGCCAGCAGCGTAGCTACGGGGGGCATCTATGGCTACACCTTC.

Written as DNA, the CDR3 is TGTGCCAGCAGCTTAGATGGCCTCCCAGGGACCCAGTACTTC. This translates into CASSLDGLPGTQYF. V gene TRBV7-2 combines with J gene TRBJ2-5, with unresolved D. This CDR3 has 14 amino acids. The ends were cut back, 1 base at V and 7 bases at J, with 13 bases in the middle. The germline CDR1 and CDR2 sequences are SGHTA and FQGNSA.

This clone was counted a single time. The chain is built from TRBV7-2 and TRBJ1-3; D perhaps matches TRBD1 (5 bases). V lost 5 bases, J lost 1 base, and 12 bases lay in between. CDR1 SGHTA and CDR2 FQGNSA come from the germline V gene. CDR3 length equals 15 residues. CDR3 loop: CASSPDSQSGNTIYF. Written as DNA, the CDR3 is TGTGCCAGCAGCCCCGACAGCCAATCTGGAAACACCATATATTTT.

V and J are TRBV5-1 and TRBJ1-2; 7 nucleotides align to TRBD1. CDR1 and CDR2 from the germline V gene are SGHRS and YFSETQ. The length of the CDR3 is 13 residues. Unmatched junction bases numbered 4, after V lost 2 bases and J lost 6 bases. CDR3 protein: CASSLTGTDGYTF. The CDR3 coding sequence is TGCGCCAGCAGCTTAACAGGGACAGATGGCTACACCTTC.

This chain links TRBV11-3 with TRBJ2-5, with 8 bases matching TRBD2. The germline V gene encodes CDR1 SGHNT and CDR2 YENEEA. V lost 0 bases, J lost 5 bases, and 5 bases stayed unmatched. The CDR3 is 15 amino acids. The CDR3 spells CASSLDGGVGETQYF. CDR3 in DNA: TGTGCCAGCAGCTTAGACGGGGGGGTAGGGGAGACCCAGTACTTC.

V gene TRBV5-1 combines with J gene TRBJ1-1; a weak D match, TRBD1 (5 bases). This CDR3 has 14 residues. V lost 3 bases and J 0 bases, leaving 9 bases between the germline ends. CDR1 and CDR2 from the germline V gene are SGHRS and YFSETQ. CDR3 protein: CASSWGRMNTEAFF. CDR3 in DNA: TGCGCCAGCAGCTGGGGACGGATGAACACTGAAGCTTTCTTT.